This T cell receptor (beta chain) was identified in a study of shared clonotypes between healthy human individuals. Study-level findings and limits: What limited the represented genetic and exposure-history diversity was the small number of donors. Sampling used blood alone; tissue repertoires probably differ. The naive CD4 repertoires of a handful of donors were compared, and roughly 5% of clonotypes were shared.

Generated by immunoSEQ multiplex PCR, the TCRdb table keeps only in-frame clones and is missing some. The table has 2.5 million or so clones, more than 80% seen once. This clone was observed a few times. Its target is unknown. Into CD45RA+ naive and CD45RA-negative memory subsets, the CD4+ cells were split. There are 17 residues in the CDR3. The V segment lost 1 base and the J segment 5 bases; nucleotides outside the gene matches: 11. CDR1 is GTSNPN and CDR2 is SVGIG in the germline V gene (reference sequence). The sequence was collected from a man between 18 and 35 years old in good health. The rearrangement uses TRBV30 and TRBJ1-5; the match to TRBD1 covers 10 bases. Sequenced sample: naive CD4+ T cells sorted from blood. The subset denotes: CD45RA+ positively selected. Here the CDR3 reads CAWSGGDRGRRDQPQHF. CDR3 in DNA: TGTGCCTGGAGTGGGGGTGACAGGGGGCGTCGCGATCAGCCCCAGCATTTT.